This TCR beta chain was observed in a study of early T cells in non-severe SARS-CoV-2 infection. CDR3 length: 14 amino acids. CDR1 is SNHLY, CDR2 FYNNEI, per germline. The trim removed 3 bases at V and 5 bases at J, leaving 4 bases unmatched. TCRdb passed the 5' RACE reads through MiXCR, listing each CDR3 protein once. The data hold 45,000 to 60,000 distinct CDR3 sequences, with around 9.3% observed a single time. The clonotype originates from an adult who was a healthcare worker with PCR-confirmed SARS-CoV-2 infection or an uninfected control (not recorded which). The chain couples TRBV2 to TRBJ2-5; 9 bases line up with TRBD2. Sequenced here: whole blood, sampled at baseline. The CDR3 here is CASSEVAGVETQYF. In nucleotides, the CDR3 is TGTGCCAGCAGTGAGGTAGCGGGAGTTGAGACCCAGTACTTC.